This paragraph reports one TCR beta chain. Its antigen is as yet unknown. All of the isolated RNA was reverse transcribed, so expressed TCRB transcripts were sequenced. Clones were read by immunoSEQ multiplex PCR, and TCRdb kept only the in-frame ones, dropping some. The table records roughly 150,000 clones, approximately 7.9% of them present only once. This entry is derived from a study of beta chain features in type 1 diabetes. Background on the study: The study examined around 98,000,000 sorted cells across all samples. Study results and limitations: Diminished insertions and augmented deletions at VDJ junctions characterized type 1 diabetes patients. Patients showed naive, central memory and Treg TCRB repertoires that appeared more similar than those of healthy donors. Amplification by PCR could prefer shorter templates, with the same effect in patients and controls. Type 1 diabetes patients had moderately but significantly shorter TCRB CDR3s in all four CD4+ subsets.

The J segment lost 4 bases and the V segment lost 5 bases, leaving 7 bases of the junction unmatched. The CDR3 loop spans 14 amino acids. CDR1 and CDR2 (germline): LGHNA, YNFKEQ. This TCR derives from a man between 18 and 29 years old with type 1 diabetes. The rearrangement joins TRBV4-2 to TRBJ2-7, with 8 bases fitting TRBD2. The sample consisted of central memory CD4+ T cells from blood. In nucleotides, the CDR3 is TGTGCCAGCAGCTTGGGACTAGACCGTTACGAGCAGTACTTC. It specifies CASSLGLDRYEQYF.